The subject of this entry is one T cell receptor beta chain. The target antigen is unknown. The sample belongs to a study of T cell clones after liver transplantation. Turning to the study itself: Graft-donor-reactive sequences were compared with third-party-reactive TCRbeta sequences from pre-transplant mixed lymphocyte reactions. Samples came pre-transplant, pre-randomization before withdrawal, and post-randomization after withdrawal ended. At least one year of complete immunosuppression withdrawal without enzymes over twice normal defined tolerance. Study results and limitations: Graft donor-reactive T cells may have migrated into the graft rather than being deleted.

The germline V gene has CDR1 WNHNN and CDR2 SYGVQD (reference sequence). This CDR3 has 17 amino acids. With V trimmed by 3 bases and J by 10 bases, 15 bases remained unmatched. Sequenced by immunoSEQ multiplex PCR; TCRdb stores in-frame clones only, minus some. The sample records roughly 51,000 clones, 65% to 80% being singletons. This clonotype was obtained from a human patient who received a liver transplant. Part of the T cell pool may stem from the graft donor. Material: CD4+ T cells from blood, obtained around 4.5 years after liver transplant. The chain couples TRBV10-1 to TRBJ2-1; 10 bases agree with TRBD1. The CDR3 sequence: CASSDGTGAKSESEQFF. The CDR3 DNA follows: TGCGCCAGCAGTGATGGGACAGGGGCCAAATCTGAGTCAGAGCAGTTCTTC.